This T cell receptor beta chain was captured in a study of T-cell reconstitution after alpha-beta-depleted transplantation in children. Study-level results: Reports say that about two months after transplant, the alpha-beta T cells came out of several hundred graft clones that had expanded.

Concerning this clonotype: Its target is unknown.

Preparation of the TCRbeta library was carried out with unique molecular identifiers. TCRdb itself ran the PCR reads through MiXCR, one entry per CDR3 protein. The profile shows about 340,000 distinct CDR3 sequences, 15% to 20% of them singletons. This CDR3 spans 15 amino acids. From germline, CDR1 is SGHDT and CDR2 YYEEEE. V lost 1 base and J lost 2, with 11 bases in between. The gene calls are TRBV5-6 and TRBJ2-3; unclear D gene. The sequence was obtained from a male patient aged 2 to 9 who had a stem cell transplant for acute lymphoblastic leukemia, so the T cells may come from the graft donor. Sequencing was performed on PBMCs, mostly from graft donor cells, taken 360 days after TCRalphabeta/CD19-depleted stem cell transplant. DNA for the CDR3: TGTGCCAGCAGCTTGTCCCGACGGTACACAGATACGCAGTATTTT. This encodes CASSLSRRYTDTQYF.